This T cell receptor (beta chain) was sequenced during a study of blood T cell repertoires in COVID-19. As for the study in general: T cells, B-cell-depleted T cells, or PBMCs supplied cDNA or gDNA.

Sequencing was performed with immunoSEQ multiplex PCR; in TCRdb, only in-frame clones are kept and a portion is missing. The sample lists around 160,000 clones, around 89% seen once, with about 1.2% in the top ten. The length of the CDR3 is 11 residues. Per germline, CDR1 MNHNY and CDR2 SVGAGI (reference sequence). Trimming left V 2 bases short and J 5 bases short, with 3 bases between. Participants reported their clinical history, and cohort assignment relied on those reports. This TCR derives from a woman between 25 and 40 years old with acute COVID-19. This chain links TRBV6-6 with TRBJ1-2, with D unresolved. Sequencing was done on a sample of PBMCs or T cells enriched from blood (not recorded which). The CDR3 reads CASSYPYGYTF. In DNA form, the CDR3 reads TGTGCCAGCAGTTACCCGTATGGCTACACCTTC.